The 31 T cell receptor beta chains reported below all come from one sample, sequenced in a study of spatial heterogeneity in lung cancer. Their target antigens are unknown. TCRdb itself ran the 5' RACE reads through MiXCR, one entry per CDR3 protein. The repertoire consists of about 20,000 distinct CDR3 sequences, with roughly 5.7% occurring once and the leading ten covering 9% to 12%. Described time point: sample taken at primary tumor resection. Study-wide points: Counts of expanded intratumoral alpha and beta TCRs tracked tumor mutation counts.

The input for sequencing was lung tumor tissue, taken at surgery. These TCRs come from a female donor with early-stage non-small cell lung cancer.

This clonotype was counted ten times or more. Within a library made for alpha chains, this beta chain is off target, and its count is uninformative. The chain uses TRBV20-1 and TRBJ2-6; no clear D gene. The CDR3 has 14 amino acids. V dropped 0 bases and J dropped 4 bases, with 7 bases sitting between them. Germline V gene data show CDR1 as DFQATT and CDR2 as SNEGSKA (reference sequence). CDR3 coding DNA: TGCAGTGCTAGAGACGCGGCGGGGGCCAACGTCCTGACTTTC. Translating gives CSARDAAGANVLTF.

As concerns this clonotype: Found in a library prepared for alpha chains, this beta chain is an off-target read, and its abundance has little meaning. This chain uses TRBV29-1 with TRBJ1-5, with no clear D. The CDR3 is 12 residues long. Germline CDR1 SQVTM, CDR2 ANQGSEA. Deletions cut 2 bases from V and 4 bases from J, with 6 bases between. The CDR3 DNA is TGCAGCGTTGAAATCGGGAATCAGCCCCAGCATTTT. This gives the protein CSVEIGNQPQHF.

This clonotype was found a few times. A library prepared for alpha chains yielded this beta chain as an off-target read; its size is of little meaning. The chain recombines TRBV25-1 with TRBJ2-1, with a tentative D call TRBD2 (5 bases). Trimming left V 4 bases short and J 0 bases short, with 13 bases between. The germline gives CDR1 MGHDK, CDR2 SYGVNS. The CDR3 runs 16 residues. The CDR3 coding sequence is TGTGCCAGCAGTGTTGAGCTAGCCGACTCCTACAATGAGCAGTTCTTC. Its translation is CASSVELADSYNEQFF.

By sample fraction, this clonotype is medium-sized. The library was prepared for alpha chains; this beta chain is a stray read, so its frequency means little. V usage is TRBV7-3 and J usage is TRBJ2-3; 11 positions match TRBD2. Per germline, CDR1 SGHTA and CDR2 FQGTGA. V was pared by 6 bases and J by 1 base, with 3 bases of the junction left unmatched. The CDR3 has 15 amino acids. Here the CDR3 DNA reads TGTGCCAGCAGGTTGACTAGCGGGGGCACAGATACGCAGTATTTT. Its protein product is CASRLTSGGTDTQYF.

Many counts were recorded for this clonotype. This beta chain is an off-target read within a library intended for alpha chains, so its frequency means little. The chain couples TRBV6-2 or TRBV6-3 to TRBJ1-4; 7 bases line up with TRBD1. The CDR3 spans 13 residues. V gave up 2 bases and J gave up 8 bases; unmatched junction bases: 2. Germline V gene lookup returns CDR1 MNHEY and CDR2 SVGEGT. The DNA of the CDR3 is TGTGCCAGCAGTTACAGGGGGCCGGAAAAACTGTTTTTT. It translates to CASSYRGPEKLFF.

Details on this clonotype: Since the library was made to target alpha chains, this beta chain is a stray read and its abundance is not meaningful. The CDR3 here is CASSLVQVLNTGELFF. CDR3 sequence (DNA): TGTGCCAGCAGCTTAGTGCAGGTCTTAAACACCGGGGAGCTGTTTTTT. The chain uses TRBV7-2 and TRBJ2-2; D remains ambiguous. The V gene lost 1 base and the J gene lost 2 bases, with 11 bases spanning the gap. The CDR3 covers 16 residues. CDR1 SGHTA and CDR2 FQGNSA come from the germline V gene.

The sample holds a few counts of this clonotype. Found in a library prepared for alpha chains, this beta chain is an off-target read, and its abundance has little meaning. The chain combines TRBV21-1 with TRBJ2-6; the D call TRBD1 from the table was never checked on the DNA. TRBV21-1 is tagged as a pseudogene. The CDR3 spans 21 residues. CDR3 sequence (DNA): TGTGCCAGCAGCAAATTGGTTTGCCGTTCAGGGGGCTTTTCTGGGGCCAACGTCCTGACTTTC. Translating gives CASSKLVCRSGGFSGANVLTF.

As to this clonotype: This beta chain turned up in a library designed for alpha chains; as an off-target read, its abundance says little. For the CDR3, the DNA is TGCGCCAGCAGCCCGCAGGGGGGCCCCCAAGAGACCCAGTACTTC. Translation: CASSPQGGPQETQYF. The chain recombines TRBV5-1 with TRBJ2-5; D might be TRBD1 (7 bases). Germline-derived CDR1 and CDR2 are SGHRS and YFSETQ. Trimming shortened V by 4 bases and J by 1 base, and 14 bases separated the two germline ends. The CDR3 has 15 amino acids.

This clonotype was seen ten or more times. This beta chain came through as a stray read in a library set up for alpha chains, and its size says little. The J gene is TRBJ2-1, the V gene TRBV24-1; the match to TRBD1 covers 9 bases. CDR1 KGHDR and CDR2 SFDVKD come from the germline V gene. This CDR3 comprises 15 residues. V was clipped by 6 bases and J by 7 bases; unmatched bases: 9. For the CDR3, the DNA is TGTGCCACCAGTAAGGGACAGGGTGGGCGAAATGAGCAGTTCTTC. It yields the protein CATSKGQGGRNEQFF.

A few counts support this clonotype. For a library built for alpha chains, this beta chain is a stray read; little rests on its size. This chain joins TRBV5-1 and TRBJ2-1; no firm D call. Germline V lookup: CDR1 SGHRS, CDR2 YFSETQ. CDR3 length: 14 residues. With 1 base removed from V and 8 bases from J, the gap between germline ends came to 13 bases. The CDR3 sequence is CASSLMGSGDEQFF. For the CDR3, the DNA is TGCGCCAGCAGCTTGATGGGGTCCGGCGATGAGCAGTTCTTC.

This clonotype was observed at least ten times. With the library built for alpha chains, this beta chain is off target and its frequency is not meaningful. This chain connects TRBV20-1 to TRBJ1-1, with a possible D match to TRBD1 (6 bases). Trimming removed 5 bases at V and 6 bases at J, with 10 bases between. The germline V gene has CDR1 DFQATT and CDR2 SNEGSKA (reference sequence). This CDR3 comprises 11 residues. The CDR3 bases are TGCAGTGCTCGGACAGACTCTGAAGCTTTCTTT. It codes for CSARTDSEAFF.

As for this clonotype: Little can be read into the size of this beta chain, an off-target read in a library designed for alpha chains. This sequence joins TRBV12-3 or TRBV12-4 and TRBJ2-1, with TRBD1 identical over 11 bases. The V gene end was trimmed by 3 bases and the J gene end by 7 bases; junction bases not matched to a gene: 5. The CDR3 runs 15 residues. The CDR3 DNA reads TGTGCCAGCAGTTTCCGGACAGGGGGCTTGAATGAGCAGTTCTTC. Its translation is CASSFRTGGLNEQFF.

This clonotype was observed many times. The library was prepared for alpha chains; this beta chain is a stray read, so its frequency means little. The CDR3 spells CSARHGTDTQYF. CDR3 bases: TGCAGTGCTCGTCACGGCACAGATACGCAGTATTTT. The chain couples TRBV20-1 to TRBJ2-3, with D uncertain. CDR1 and CDR2 from the germline V gene are DFQATT and SNEGSKA (reference sequence). The CDR3 totals 12 residues. V lost 5 bases to trimming and J lost 1 base, with 7 bases between them.

This clonotype appeared a few times. The library was designed around alpha chains, so this beta chain is a stray read whose abundance carries little weight. The chain has TRBV10-2 and TRBJ2-2; the match to TRBD2 covers 14 bases. CDR3 length: 18 amino acids. CDR1 is WSHSY, CDR2 SAAADI, per germline. With V trimmed by 8 bases and J by 1 base, 9 bases remained unmatched. Here the CDR3 DNA reads TGCGCCAGCCTTAGACCCGGACTAGCGGGAGGGAACACCGGGGAGCTGTTTTTT. It yields the protein CASLRPGLAGGNTGELFF.

This clonotype came up a few times. This beta chain is an unintended read in a library built for alpha chains; its size means little. This chain's CDR3 is CASSSLGRRGQETQYF. In DNA, the CDR3 is TGTGCCAGCAGTTCCCTCGGAAGGAGGGGTCAAGAGACCCAGTACTTC. J is TRBJ2-5 and V is TRBV27; TRBD2 might be the D (6 bases). Per the germline V gene, CDR1 is MNHEY and CDR2 is SMNVEV (reference sequence). This CDR3 has 16 amino acids. The V end lost 4 bases, the J end lost 2 bases, and 17 bases lay between the germline ends.

This clonotype was detected many times. Within a library made for alpha chains, this beta chain is off target, and its count is uninformative. V is TRBV4-1 and J is TRBJ2-1, with 16 bases lining up with TRBD2. The CDR3 sequence is 16 residues long. The V gene's germline CDR1 is MGHRA and CDR2 YSYEKL. V shed 4 bases, J shed 9 bases, and the junction held 6 bases outside the gene matches. As DNA, the CDR3 is TGCGCCAGCAGCCTTACGGGACTAGCGGGAGGGTTTGAGCAGTTCTTC. Protein sequence: CASSLTGLAGGFEQFF.

With respect to this clonotype: This beta chain came through as a stray read in a library set up for alpha chains, and its size says little. The chain is built from TRBV5-1 and TRBJ2-1; D is possibly TRBD2 (5 bases). The CDR3 has 16 amino acids. Germline V lookup: CDR1 SGHRS, CDR2 YFSETQ. The V end was cut by 1 base, the J end by 4 bases, with 15 bases between. The chain's CDR3 is CASSLFSLADYNEQFF. CDR3 nucleotides: TGCGCCAGCAGCTTGTTTAGTCTAGCCGATTACAATGAGCAGTTCTTC.

This clonotype showed up many times. Because this beta chain is a stray read in a library intended to capture alpha chains, its abundance should not be given much weight. V is TRBV5-1 and J is TRBJ2-5, with TRBD1 as a possible D gene (5 bases). From germline, CDR1 is SGHRS and CDR2 YFSETQ. Trimming cost V 5 bases and J 1 base, with 12 bases left between them. The CDR3 has 14 amino acids. The CDR3 sequence is CASSYRTSQETQYF. CDR3 sequence (DNA): TGCGCCAGCAGTTATCGGACAAGCCAAGAGACCCAGTACTTC. The variable domain in full, completed from reference TRBV5-1 and TRBJ2-5, reads KAGVTQTPRYLIKTRGQQVTLSCSPISGHRSVSWYQQTPGQGLQFLFEYFSETQRNKGNFPGRFSGRQFSNSRSEMNVSTLELGDSALYLCASSYRTSQETQYFGPGTRLLVL.

At least ten counts were recorded for this clonotype. Since the library was made to target alpha chains, this beta chain is a stray read and its abundance is not meaningful. This chain joins TRBV5-1 and TRBJ2-7; D might be TRBD1 (6 bases). Germline assignment: CDR1 SGHRS and CDR2 YFSETQ. CDR3 size: 16 residues. Deletions cut 1 base from V and 2 bases from J, with 16 bases between. The CDR3 is CASSLTWDTDPYEQYF. In nucleotides, the CDR3 is TGCGCCAGCAGCTTGACCTGGGACACGGACCCCTACGAGCAGTACTTC.

This clonotype was found a few times. This beta chain slipped into a library made for alpha chains as a stray read, so its size is not meaningful. DNA for the CDR3: TGTGCCACGCTCAGGGGGCGTATTGGTGCTGAAGCTTTCTTT. Its protein is CATLRGRIGAEAFF. The chain combines TRBV6-6 with TRBJ1-1, with 8 bases identical to TRBD1. Germline CDR1 and CDR2: MNHNY and SVGAGI (reference sequence). The CDR3 has 14 residues. V shed 10 bases, J shed 6 bases, and the junction held 13 bases outside the gene matches.

Many counts were recorded for this clonotype. This beta chain represents an off-target read in a library built for alpha chains; its size is of limited meaning. CDR3 nucleotides: TGTGCCAGCAGCCCAGACAGCCTAGGCACAGATACGCAGTATTTT. This sequence encodes CASSPDSLGTDTQYF. The chain is built from TRBV7-2 and TRBJ2-3; TRBD1 might be the D (5 bases). This CDR3 spans 15 amino acids. V was cut by 5 bases and J by 1 base, with 13 bases left in between. CDR1 is SGHTA, CDR2 FQGNSA, per germline.

This clonotype was observed a few times. With the library built for alpha chains, this beta chain is off target and its frequency is not meaningful. The chain recombines TRBV20-1 with TRBJ2-7, with TRBD2 matching 12 bases. The CDR3 extends over 15 amino acids. The germline CDR1 and CDR2 sequences are DFQATT and SNEGSKA (reference sequence). The ends lost 0 bases at V and 5 bases at J; junction bases unmatched: 5. CDR3 sequence (DNA): TGCAGTGCTAGAGAGCTAGCGGGAGGGAACGACGAGCAGTACTTC. Protein product: CSARELAGGNDEQYF.

This clonotype was recorded at least ten times. Within a library made for alpha chains, this beta chain is off target, and its count is uninformative. The chain has TRBV29-1 and TRBJ1-4; unclear D gene. This CDR3 has 13 residues. CDR1 and CDR2 (germline): SQVTM, ANQGSEA. Trimming pared 3 bases from V and 5 bases from J, leaving 10 bases between. This CDR3 reads CSVDLGSNEKLFF. The CDR3 region has the DNA TGCAGCGTTGATCTCGGCAGCAATGAAAAACTGTTTTTT.

This clonotype was recorded many times. This beta chain appears as a stray read in a library generated for alpha chains; its size is not informative. This chain links TRBV10-3 with TRBJ2-3; 8 nucleotides align to TRBD2. This CDR3 comprises 14 residues. Germline trimming cut 6 bases from V and 1 base from J; bases unmatched to any gene: 3. Germline CDR1 is ENHRY and CDR2 is SYGVKD. The CDR3, as DNA: TGTGCCATCAGCCTAGCGGGTGGCACAGATACGCAGTATTTT. The encoded protein is CAISLAGGTDTQYF.

Concerning this clonotype: A library prepared for alpha chains yielded this beta chain as an off-target read; its size is of little meaning. The rearrangement links TRBV10-3 to TRBJ2-3; D unclear. The CDR3 consists of 12 residues. Germline V gives CDR1 ENHRY, CDR2 SYGVKD. V was pared by 2 bases and J by 4 bases, with 4 bases between. CDR3 sequence (DNA): TGTGCCATCAGTGAGGCGGCAGATACGCAGTATTTT. This codes for CAISEAADTQYF.

This clonotype was observed at least ten times. For a library built for alpha chains, this beta chain is a stray read; little rests on its size. This chain connects TRBV28 to TRBJ2-1; a weak D match, TRBD2 (5 bases). Germline assignment: CDR1 MDHEN and CDR2 SYDVKM. V dropped 3 bases and J dropped 4 bases, with 25 bases sitting between them. The CDR3 length is 19 residues. The CDR3 DNA reads as TGTGCCAGCAGTTTGGCCATCTGGCGGGCTATCGTCGGGTACAATGAGCAGTTCTTC. This encodes CASSLAIWRAIVGYNEQFF.

This clonotype was counted a few times. Being off target in a library aimed at alpha chains, this beta chain has a size of little meaning. V usage is TRBV12-5 and J usage is TRBJ2-5; 9 positions agree with TRBD2. CDR1 LGHNT and CDR2 FRNRAP come from the germline V gene. The CDR3 loop spans 15 amino acids. V was pared by 5 bases and J by 5 bases, with 9 bases of the junction left unmatched. Here the CDR3 reads CASGTRREGRETQYF. CDR3 DNA: TGTGCTAGTGGTACGCGGCGGGAGGGCCGGGAGACCCAGTACTTC.

Points on this clonotype: Since a much larger clone is just one base distant, this may be a read error. Since the library was made to target alpha chains, this beta chain is a stray read and its abundance is not meaningful. The chain is built from TRBV2 and TRBJ2-2, with D unresolved. From germline, CDR1 is SNHLY and CDR2 FYNNEI. The CDR3 has 13 residues. CDR3 DNA sequence: TGTACCAGCACCGAGAGTCAGCGAGGGGAGCTGTTTTTT. This gives the protein CTSTESQRGELFF.

There are many counts of this clonotype. This beta chain turned up in a library designed for alpha chains; as an off-target read, its abundance says little. The chain has TRBV12-3 or TRBV12-4 and TRBJ2-3, with D possibly TRBD1 on 7 matching bases. This CDR3 contains 14 residues. V was trimmed by 8 bases and J by 2 bases, leaving 14 bases between them. Written as DNA, the CDR3 is TGTGCCAGCTCCCGCGGGACAGCCACAGATACGCAGTATTTT. Translating gives CASSRGTATDTQYF.

Worth noting for this clonotype: This beta chain is an off-target read within a library intended for alpha chains, so its frequency means little. This chain uses TRBV28 with TRBJ1-6; D might be TRBD1 (5 bases). The germline CDR1 and CDR2 sequences are MDHEN and SYDVKM. This CDR3 contains 16 residues. The ends were cut back, 2 bases at V and 0 bases at J, with 8 bases in the middle. The CDR3: CASSLAGSSYNSPLHF. CDR3 sequence (DNA): TGTGCCAGCAGTTTAGCAGGGAGCTCCTATAATTCACCCCTCCACTTT.

This clonotype has at least ten counts. The library was designed around alpha chains, so this beta chain is a stray read whose abundance carries little weight. The CDR3 DNA follows: TGTGCCACCAGTGATTCCCGGTCGGAGACCCAGTACTTC. Translating it yields CATSDSRSETQYF. The rearrangement joins TRBV24-1 to TRBJ2-5; D uncertain. V gave up 2 bases and J gave up 5 bases, with 8 bases separating them. Looked up from germline, CDR1 is KGHDR and CDR2 is SFDVKD. This CDR3 is built from 13 residues.